The T cell receptor (beta chain) under discussion was sequenced for a study of monozygotic twins with inflammatory bowel disease. Notes on the study in general: Distinction of different T cell subtypes was not possible. TCRbeta inverse Simpson diversity was decreased in IBD patients versus healthy co-twins.

TCRdb re-called the 5' RACE reads; one entry per CDR3 protein, DNA not given. This sample's table reports around 150,000 distinct CDR3 sequences. This CDR3 region has 15 residues. Per the germline V gene, CDR1 is SEHNR and CDR2 is FQNEAQ (reference sequence). Investigators extracted total RNA from whole blood and did not sort T cells. A remark on this clonotype: Its antigen is not identified.

The receptor's source is a human donor with ulcerative colitis or Crohn's disease, or a healthy co-twin of an affected twin (not recorded which). The source material was blood. The chain couples TRBV7-9 to TRBJ2-7; TCRdb lists TRBD2, though no DNA is available to test this call. CDR3 amino acids: CASSSEGRASYEQYF.